What follows are 3 T cell receptor beta chains derived from one specimen sequenced in a study of cytomegalovirus exposure and HLA in healthy donors. The primer mix had 60 Vbeta and 13 Jbeta primers. Method: immunoSEQ multiplex PCR; TCRdb's copy keeps in-frame clones and lacks some. The sample contains more than 95,000 clones, around 85% of which appear only once. The specimen sequenced was PBMCs. The receptors derive from a man aged 25 to 40 in good health and CMV-seropositive.

The chain combines TRBV4-3 with TRBJ2-4; D is possibly TRBD2 (6 bases). Germline V gives CDR1 LGHNA, CDR2 YSLEER. This CDR3 is 15 amino acids long. The V and J ends lost 0 bases and 8 bases respectively, with 14 bases between them. The CDR3 DNA sequence: TGCGCCAGCAGCCAAGATGCCGGGGCGGGGTACATTCAGTACTTC. This encodes CASSQDAGAGYIQYF.

In its sample, this clone was seen once. This chain joins TRBV5-1 and TRBJ2-3; the D gene is possibly TRBD1 (5 bases). CDR3 length equals 15 residues. Germline lookup yields CDR1 SGHRS and CDR2 YFSETQ. Trimming took 2 bases from V and 2 from J, leaving 12 bases between them. DNA for the CDR3: TGCGCCAGCAGCTTTTCTGGGGCAAACACAGATACGCAGTATTTT. This translates into CASSFSGANTDTQYF.

V gene TRBV28 combines with J gene TRBJ1-5; D might be TRBD1 (5 bases). The germline V gene has CDR1 MDHEN and CDR2 SYDVKM. The V end was cut by 7 bases, the J end by 0 bases, with 7 bases between. CDR3 length: 13 residues. CDR3 coding DNA: TGTGCCAGCATCAGGGATAGCAATCAGCCCCAGCATTTT. Its translation is CASIRDSNQPQHF.